The sequence of this T cell receptor beta chain was determined in a study of cytomegalovirus exposure and HLA in healthy donors. Primers for the PCR totalled 60 Vbeta and 13 Jbeta. TCRdb keeps only in-frame clones here, not all; method: immunoSEQ multiplex PCR. The data show around 130,000 clones, with about 80% seen just once and 2.7% held by the top ten. Broader study findings: V- and J-gene trimming of TCR beta was linked (in a later analysis) to a missense DCLRE1C variant. The likely explanation for a cluster of highly shared sequence variants was sequencing artifact. Associated with HLA alleles at 0.05 false discovery rate in a later analysis were fewer than 20,000 TCR beta sequences.

As to this clone: Its cognate antigen is unknown.

The CDR3 extends over 15 amino acids. Deletions cut 5 bases from V and 0 bases from J, with 13 bases between. Looked up from germline, CDR1 is MDHEN and CDR2 is SYDVKM. The TCR sequence derives from a boy aged 2-15 years in good health and CMV-seronegative. Sequenced: PBMCs. The V gene is TRBV28, the J gene TRBJ1-1; D perhaps matches TRBD1 (6 bases). In DNA, the CDR3 is TGTGCCAGCAGTACCCCGAGGGGGTTGAACACTGAAGCTTTCTTT. It is translated as CASSTPRGLNTEAFF.